This T cell receptor beta chain was obtained from a study of blood T cell repertoires in COVID-19. As for the study in general: Sites across the United States, Italy and Spain contributed samples from acute and convalescent COVID-19. Sample material is recorded as cDNA or gDNA derived from T cells, B-cell-depleted T cells, or PBMCs.

Germline V lookup: CDR1 MNHEY, CDR2 SVGAGI. This CDR3 comprises 15 residues. V dropped 6 bases and J dropped 7; count of bases not matched to a gene: 9. In the original workflow: The authors estimated nucleated cell counts from reference gene primer amplification. Clones were read by immunoSEQ multiplex PCR, and TCRdb kept only the in-frame ones, dropping some. V and J calls and clone size follow that table, whereas D and trimming were derived from the DNA. The sample yields some 220,000 clones, 84% seen once. The receptor was derived from a woman of 80 years or more with active or convalescent COVID-19. V is TRBV6-5 and J is TRBJ2-1; 10 nucleotides match TRBD2. Sequenced input: peripheral blood. Here the CDR3 reads CASRVLAGLRNEQFF. CDR3 bases: TGTGCCAGCAGGGTACTAGCGGGACTTCGGAATGAGCAGTTCTTC.